A single sample gave rise to the 23 T cell receptor beta chains below, sequenced in a study of T-cell memory formation after mild COVID-19. MiXCR, run by TCRdb on the 5' RACE reads, gives a single entry per CDR3 protein. The repertoire has about 400,000 distinct CDR3 sequences, under 25% of them found once; the top ten carry 10% to 15%. Source material: PBMCs or a T cell subset sorted from them (not recorded which). These receptors originate from an adult woman who had mild COVID-19 (a few samples of this study predate the infection). Cell type and time point are not known.

The chain recombines TRBV11-3 with TRBJ2-5; possible D gene TRBD2, 5 bases. The CDR3 is 14 amino acids. V dropped 3 bases and J dropped 0 bases, with 8 bases sitting between them. CDR1 and CDR2 (germline): SGHNT, YENEEA. This CDR3 is CASSFGRDQETQYF. As DNA, the CDR3 is TGTGCCAGCAGCTTTGGGCGGGACCAAGAGACCCAGTACTTC.

This clonotype was recorded many times. This chain joins TRBV10-3 and TRBJ2-1, with TRBD1 identical over 7 bases. The CDR3 consists of 16 residues. Germline lookup yields CDR1 ENHRY and CDR2 SYGVKD. Unmatched junction bases numbered 10, after V lost 3 bases and J lost 5 bases. In nucleotides, the CDR3 is TGTGCCATCAGTGACCCCAACAGGGGTCGCCACAATGAGCAGTTCTTC. Protein product: CAISDPNRGRHNEQFF.

The chain employs TRBV6-6 and TRBJ2-7; 9 nucleotides line up with TRBD1. Germline V gene sequence: CDR1 MNHNY, CDR2 SVGAGI (reference sequence). The CDR3 is made up of 18 amino acids. The J segment lost 0 bases and the V segment lost 0 bases, leaving 9 bases of the junction unmatched. CDR3 in DNA: TGTGCCAGCAGTTACTCGAACAGGGGGACAGGGAGCTCCTACGAGCAGTACTTC. This gives the protein CASSYSNRGTGSSYEQYF.

The chain uses TRBV7-9 and TRBJ1-2; tentatively, D is TRBD1 (6 bases). V dropped 3 bases and J dropped 5 bases, with 22 bases sitting between them. The CDR3 loop spans 17 amino acids. Germline CDR1 is SEHNR and CDR2 is FQNEAQ (reference sequence). In DNA form, the CDR3 reads TGTGCCAGCAGCTTGGTCAGGGGCTTAAGCAGGGTGTATGGCTACACCTTC. This gives the protein CASSLVRGLSRVYGYTF.

This clonotype was detected a few times. This sequence joins TRBV20-1 and TRBJ1-2; a weak D match, TRBD1 (6 bases). Trimming took off 5 bases at V and 4 bases at J, with 11 bases between the two ends. The V gene's germline CDR1 is DFQATT and CDR2 SNEGSKA (reference sequence). This CDR3 is built from 12 residues. The CDR3 DNA follows: TGCAGTGCTCGGTCAGGGGTCTATGGCTACACCTTC. Protein product: CSARSGVYGYTF.

This chain uses TRBV4-1 with TRBJ2-5; 7 bases are a match to TRBD2. The V and J ends lost 3 bases and 3 bases, in that order; junction bases with no gene match: 1. In germline, CDR1 is MGHRA, CDR2 YSYEKL. The CDR3 has 13 residues. The chain's CDR3 is CASSQSGKETQYF. In DNA, the CDR3 is TGCGCCAGCAGCCAGAGCGGGAAAGAGACCCAGTACTTC.

The V gene is TRBV20-1, the J gene TRBJ2-1; D gene ambiguous. Germline V gene lookup returns CDR1 DFQATT and CDR2 SNEGSKA (reference sequence). The CDR3 has 14 residues. The V and J ends lost 6 bases and 0 bases respectively, with 12 bases between them. CDR3 sequence reads: CSADSRSSYNEQFF. CDR3 coding DNA: TGCAGTGCAGATAGCCGGAGCTCCTACAATGAGCAGTTCTTC.

V is TRBV7-6 and J is TRBJ2-7, with 7 bases aligning to TRBD1. The CDR3 runs 15 residues. V shed 3 bases, J shed 2 bases, and the junction held 7 bases outside the gene matches. Germline CDR1 is SGHVS and CDR2 is FNYEAQ. Written as DNA, the CDR3 is TGTGCCAGCAGCTTGGGGGCAGGGGGAGCCTACGAGCAGTACTTC. Protein: CASSLGAGGAYEQYF.

The V and J genes are TRBV15 and TRBJ2-3, with D maybe TRBD2 (6 bases). The CDR3 totals 14 residues. The V gene lost 5 bases and the J gene lost 1 base, with 10 bases spanning the gap. From germline, CDR1 is LNHNV and CDR2 YYDKDF (reference sequence). The CDR3 nucleotides read TGTGCCACCAGCTCGCGCGGGGGCACAGATACGCAGTATTTT. Translation: CATSSRGGTDTQYF.

This clonotype was found many times. This chain joins TRBV11-2 and TRBJ2-1, with a possible D match to TRBD2 (5 bases). The CDR3 extends over 14 amino acids. Germline-derived CDR1 and CDR2 are SGHAT and FQNNGV. Trimming shortened V by 7 bases and J by 7 bases, and 17 bases separated the two germline ends. For the CDR3, the DNA is TGTGCCAGCATGGGAAGGGCCGGGAAAAATGAGCAGTTCTTC. It yields the protein CASMGRAGKNEQFF.

This clonotype was recorded a few times. Here the CDR3 DNA reads TGTGCCAGCAGTTTAGCAACAGGGTATGAGCAGTTCTTC. Its protein product is CASSLATGYEQFF. The chain uses TRBV12-3 or TRBV12-4 and TRBJ2-1, with D perhaps TRBD1 (6 bases). Between the trimmed V and J ends, which lost 0 bases and 8 bases, there was a span of 8 bases. This CDR3 region has 13 residues.

CDR3 coding DNA: TGCGCCAGCAGCCAAGTTGGAACGGGTAGCGAGACCCAGTACTTC. Protein product: CASSQVGTGSETQYF. The chain links TRBV4-1 to TRBJ2-5; D is ambiguous. The germline V and J ends were trimmed by 1 base and 5 bases, with 14 bases remaining between them. The CDR3 has 15 residues. The germline gives CDR1 MGHRA, CDR2 YSYEKL.

This clonotype has only a few counts. The chain combines TRBV5-1 with TRBJ1-1, with TRBD1 matching 7 bases. After removal of 6 bases from V and 6 bases from J, the junction contained 8 bases not matched to a gene. The CDR3 has 13 amino acids. Germline loops: CDR1 SGHRS, CDR2 YFSETQ. The CDR3 DNA reads TGCGCCAGCAAAGAGGAGGGGGCGCCTGAAGCTTTCTTT. This codes for CASKEEGAPEAFF.

This clonotype has a count of ten or more. The chain uses TRBV24-1 and TRBJ2-2, with 7 bases that match TRBD1. Unmatched junction bases numbered 11, after V lost 12 bases and J lost 5 bases. There are 14 residues in the CDR3. CDR1 is KGHDR and CDR2 is SFDVKD in the germline V gene. The CDR3: CAPRKGAETGELFF. The CDR3 DNA reads TGTGCCCCGAGAAAGGGGGCAGAAACCGGGGAGCTGTTTTTT.

This sequence joins TRBV6-2 or TRBV6-3 and TRBJ2-7; either TRBD1 or TRBD2 may supply D (5 bases each). V was cut by 4 bases and J by 2 bases, with 9 bases left in between. The CDR3 extends over 13 amino acids. Germline CDR1 and CDR2: MNHEY and SVGEGT. CDR3 nucleotide sequence: TGTGCCAGCAGTTGGGGACCAACCTACGAGCAGTACTTC. It codes for CASSWGPTYEQYF.

This clonotype occurred a few times. The gene calls are TRBV24-1 and TRBJ1-5; D possibly corresponds to TRBD1 (6 bases). Trimming shortened V by 5 bases and J by 9 bases, and 13 bases separated the two germline ends. This CDR3 has 13 amino acids. The V gene's germline CDR1 is KGHDR and CDR2 SFDVKD. DNA of the CDR3: TGTGCCACCAGTGTCACAGGGTCGAGGCCCCAGCATTTT. Protein sequence: CATSVTGSRPQHF.

The chain combines TRBV4-2 with TRBJ2-3; perhaps TRBD2 as D (5 bases). The V end was cut by 2 bases, the J end by 6 bases, with 15 bases between. CDR1 is LGHNA and CDR2 is YNFKEQ in the germline V gene. The CDR3 loop spans 15 amino acids. The CDR3 loop is CASSQRPGRVDTQYF. CDR3 DNA sequence: TGTGCCAGCAGCCAAAGGCCGGGAAGGGTGGATACGCAGTATTTT.

This clonotype turned up a few times. The V call is TRBV20-1, the J call TRBJ2-7; TRBD1 matches at 8 bases. This CDR3 comprises 13 residues. From germline, CDR1 is DFQATT and CDR2 SNEGSKA (reference sequence). Trimming cost V 5 bases and J 3 bases; bases outside gene matches: 6. The CDR3 DNA is TGCAGTGCTCAGCGGACAGGGAACTACGAGCAGTACTTC. This codes for CSAQRTGNYEQYF.

Only a few counts were recorded for this clonotype. The rearrangement uses TRBV7-2 and TRBJ1-6; 7 nucleotides line up with TRBD1. Trimming removed 4 bases from V and 4 bases from J; junction bases left unmatched: 4. This CDR3 has 15 residues. CDR1 and CDR2 (germline): SGHTA, FQGNSA. The CDR3 DNA reads as TGTGCCAGCAGCTACAGGGGACCATATAATTCACCCCTCCACTTT. It yields the protein CASSYRGPYNSPLHF.

Ten or more counts support this clonotype. The chain joins TRBV12-3 or TRBV12-4 to TRBJ2-1, with 8 positions matching TRBD1. V gave up 5 bases and J gave up 5 bases; unmatched junction bases: 5. This CDR3 has 14 amino acids. The CDR3 region has the DNA TGTGCCAGCAGTCGGGACAGGTCACACAATGAGCAGTTCTTC. It codes for CASSRDRSHNEQFF.

This clonotype was picked up a small number of times. The CDR3 coding sequence is TGTGCCAGCAGCCCCCTACGAGCCGGGAGCCACACTGAAGCTTTCTTT. It specifies CASSPLRAGSHTEAFF. The J gene is TRBJ1-1, the V gene TRBV6-2 or TRBV6-3; D gene unclear. The V gene's germline CDR1 is MNHEY and CDR2 SVGEGT. Trimming left V 6 bases short and J 3 bases short, with 20 bases between. The CDR3 has 16 residues.

The chain recombines TRBV4-3 with TRBJ2-7; no definite D call. From germline, CDR1 is LGHNA and CDR2 YSLEER. The CDR3 totals 13 residues. V gave up 1 base and J gave up 6 bases, with 10 bases separating them. CDR3 region: CASSQGVSPEQYF. In DNA form, the CDR3 reads TGCGCCAGCAGCCAAGGAGTCTCGCCCGAGCAGTACTTC.

This clonotype was counted a few times. The gene calls are TRBV6-1 and TRBJ1-4; 8 bases align to TRBD1. The junction had 4 bases not matched to a gene; V was cut back by 3 bases and J by 7 bases. Germline CDR1 MNHNS, CDR2 SASEGT. The CDR3 covers 14 residues. CDR3 sequence: CASSDRGRSEKLFF. In nucleotides, the CDR3 is TGTGCCAGCAGTGACAGGGGGCGAAGTGAAAAACTGTTTTTT.